These T cell receptor beta chains were read from a single sample in a study of shared clonotypes between healthy human individuals. TCRdb keeps only in-frame clones here, not all; method: immunoSEQ multiplex PCR. This sample has some 510,000 clones, with roughly 78% found just once. The material sequenced was PBMCs. All receptors come from a woman between 40 and 55 years old in good health. Some clones in this sample may be carry-over from other donors' samples. CDR3s include the opening cysteine and the closing phenylalanine or tryptophan. D genes are given only for firm matches. Not every row has a clone size; where given, it reads once, few, many or a size class.

CDR3nt: TGTGCCAGCAGCTCCAGGAGGCTAGCGGGAGTAGAGACCCAGTACTTC; CDR3aa: CASSSRRLAGVETQYF; j_gene: TRBJ2-5; d_gene: TRBD2; v_gene: TRBV9; abundance: .
CDR3nt: TGTGCCTGGAGCAAGGGACAATCCTACAATGAGCAGTTCTTC; CDR3aa: CAWSKGQSYNEQFF; j_gene: TRBJ2-1; d_gene: .; v_gene: TRBV30; abundance: .
CDR3nt: TGTGCCAGCAGCGTAGTGGCGGGAGGCCCAGATACGCAGTATTTT; CDR3aa: CASSVVAGGPDTQYF; j_gene: TRBJ2-3; d_gene: TRBD2; v_gene: TRBV9; abundance: .
CDR3nt: TGTGCCAGCACTGGGACAGGGGGCGTCATCCGCGAGCAGTACTTC; CDR3aa: CASTGTGGVIREQYF; j_gene: TRBJ2-7; d_gene: TRBD1; v_gene: TRBV27; abundance: .
CDR3nt: TGTGCCAGTAGTTTGCAGGGGGCGTTGAGCAATCAGCCCCAGCATTTT; CDR3aa: CASSLQGALSNQPQHF; j_gene: TRBJ1-5; d_gene: TRBD1; v_gene: TRBV19; abundance: .
CDR3nt: TGTGCCAGCAGTTCGGGAGCGGGAGGGGCTAATGAGCAGTTCTTC; CDR3aa: CASSSGAGGANEQFF; j_gene: TRBJ2-1; d_gene: TRBD2; v_gene: TRBV6-6; abundance: .
CDR3nt: TGTGCCAGCAGAACGGGACTAGCGGGAGTTGAGCAGTTCTTC; CDR3aa: CASRTGLAGVEQFF; j_gene: TRBJ2-1; d_gene: TRBD2; v_gene: TRBV5-6; abundance: .
CDR3nt: TGTGCCAGCAGCTTGGACCCTAGCGGGATCAACGAGCAGTACTTC; CDR3aa: CASSLDPSGINEQYF; j_gene: TRBJ2-7; d_gene: TRBD2; v_gene: TRBV5-5; abundance: once
CDR3nt: TGTGCCAGTAGTACTGGACAGAACAATGAGCAGTTCTTC; CDR3aa: CASSTGQNNEQFF; j_gene: TRBJ2-1; d_gene: .; v_gene: TRBV19; abundance: .
CDR3nt: TGTGCCAGCAGCTTCCAACAGGGGGCCCTCCACTTT; CDR3aa: CASSFQQGALHF; j_gene: TRBJ1-6; d_gene: TRBD1; v_gene: TRBV7-8; abundance: many
CDR3nt: TGTGCCAGCAGCCCCTACGTAGGGCTAGCGGGAGTTGGTAATGAGCAGTTCTTC; CDR3aa: CASSPYVGLAGVGNEQFF; j_gene: TRBJ2-1; d_gene: TRBD2; v_gene: TRBV11-2; abundance: .
CDR3nt: TGCAGCGTTCCGGGACAGGGGCCGAGATGGGAAGGCTACACCTTC; CDR3aa: CSVPGQGPRWEGYTF; j_gene: TRBJ1-2; d_gene: TRBD1; v_gene: TRBV29-1; abundance: .
CDR3nt: TGTGCCAGCAGTGGACAGGGGGCAGAAGATACGCAGTATTTT; CDR3aa: CASSGQGAEDTQYF; j_gene: TRBJ2-3; d_gene: TRBD1; v_gene: TRBV6-4; abundance: .
CDR3nt: TGTGCCAGCTCAACCCTAGCGGCCACAGATACGCAGTATTTT; CDR3aa: CASSTLAATDTQYF; j_gene: TRBJ2-3; d_gene: TRBD2; v_gene: TRBV18; abundance: .
CDR3nt: TGTGCCAGCAGCCTCTGGACTAGCGGTAGATCCACAGATACGCAGTATTTT; CDR3aa: CASSLWTSGRSTDTQYF; j_gene: TRBJ2-3; d_gene: TRBD2; v_gene: TRBV11-2; abundance: .
CDR3nt: TGTGCCAGCAACAACAGGGACCGCTACGAGCAGTACTTC; CDR3aa: CASNNRDRYEQYF; j_gene: TRBJ2-7; d_gene: .; v_gene: TRBV2; abundance: .
CDR3nt: TGTGCCAGCTCCCGGGGGACCAACAATGAGCAGTTCTTC; CDR3aa: CASSRGTNNEQFF; j_gene: TRBJ2-1; d_gene: .; v_gene: TRBV16; abundance: .
CDR3nt: TGTGCCTGGACAAGGACAGTCTACAATGAGCAGTTCTTC; CDR3aa: CAWTRTVYNEQFF; j_gene: TRBJ2-1; d_gene: .; v_gene: TRBV30; abundance: .
CDR3nt: TGTGCCATCAGCTCGGGGGACAGGGGTTCCTACGAGCAGTACTTC; CDR3aa: CAISSGDRGSYEQYF; j_gene: TRBJ2-7; d_gene: TRBD1; v_gene: TRBV10-3; abundance: once
CDR3nt: TGCGCCAGCAGCCGCACGCTGTCCTACAATGAGCAGTTCTTC; CDR3aa: CASSRTLSYNEQFF; j_gene: TRBJ2-1; d_gene: .; v_gene: TRBV5-1; abundance: once
CDR3nt: TGTGCCAGCAGCTCACCGGGACAGCTATACAATGAGCAGTTCTTC; CDR3aa: CASSSPGQLYNEQFF; j_gene: TRBJ2-1; d_gene: TRBD1; v_gene: TRBV7-9; abundance: once
CDR3nt: TGTGCCAGCAGCTTGTATTTACAGCGGGGGCGGAATGAGCAGTTCTTC; CDR3aa: CASSLYLQRGRNEQFF; j_gene: TRBJ2-1; d_gene: TRBD2; v_gene: TRBV5-8; abundance: .
CDR3nt: TGTGCCAGAAGCTTGAACGAACACGCGCCTTGGCTATACAATGAGCAGTTCTTC; CDR3aa: CARSLNEHAPWLYNEQFF; j_gene: TRBJ2-1; d_gene: .; v_gene: TRBV5-3; abundance: few
CDR3nt: TGTGCCAGCTCCGTTAGGATGCAAAACTATGGCTACACCTTC; CDR3aa: CASSVRMQNYGYTF; j_gene: TRBJ1-2; d_gene: .; v_gene: TRBV2; abundance: .
CDR3nt: TGTGCCAGCAGTACTCTACAGGGGGCGGTCGAGACCCAGTACTTC; CDR3aa: CASSTLQGAVETQYF; j_gene: TRBJ2-5; d_gene: TRBD1; v_gene: TRBV27; abundance: .
CDR3nt: TGTGCCAGCAGTTACTACGGGAGAGGCTACGAGCAGTACTTC; CDR3aa: CASSYYGRGYEQYF; j_gene: TRBJ2-7; d_gene: .; v_gene: TRBV2; abundance: .
CDR3nt: TGTGCCAGCAGCCAAACTACACAGGGGGCGCAAGGCTACACCTTC; CDR3aa: CASSQTTQGAQGYTF; j_gene: TRBJ1-2; d_gene: TRBD1; v_gene: TRBV4-2; abundance: .
CDR3nt: TGTGCCAGCAAACGATGGGGCGACTACGAGCAGTACTTC; CDR3aa: CASKRWGDYEQYF; j_gene: TRBJ2-7; d_gene: .; v_gene: TRBV2; abundance: .
CDR3nt: TGCGCCAGCAGCCCGCGGGGACTGCTACAAGAGACCCAGTACTTC; CDR3aa: CASSPRGLLQETQYF; j_gene: TRBJ2-5; d_gene: .; v_gene: TRBV5-1; abundance: once
CDR3nt: TGCGCCAGCAGCCAAGATACGGGGACAGGGGTAGGCTATGGCTACACCTTC; CDR3aa: CASSQDTGTGVGYGYTF; j_gene: TRBJ1-2; d_gene: TRBD1; v_gene: TRBV4-3; abundance: .
CDR3nt: TGTGCCAGCAGCTTAGCGCTTAGGGCTAGGGTAGAGACCCAGTACTTC; CDR3aa: CASSLALRARVETQYF; j_gene: TRBJ2-5; d_gene: .; v_gene: TRBV7-8; abundance: .
CDR3nt: TGTGCCAGCAGCTTGTATGTATTAGCGGGAGCCAATGAGCAGTTCTTC; CDR3aa: CASSLYVLAGANEQFF; j_gene: TRBJ2-1; d_gene: TRBD2; v_gene: TRBV5-4; abundance: .
CDR3nt: TGTGCCAGCAGTCCTCCGACGGGACAGGGCTGGTTTGGCTACACCTTC; CDR3aa: CASSPPTGQGWFGYTF; j_gene: TRBJ1-2; d_gene: TRBD1; v_gene: TRBV6-6; abundance: .
CDR3nt: TGTGCCATCAGTGAGTCCGGGACAGGGGGCTTTATGACTGAAGCTTTCTTT; CDR3aa: CAISESGTGGFMTEAFF; j_gene: TRBJ1-1; d_gene: TRBD1; v_gene: TRBV10-3; abundance: many
CDR3nt: TGTGCCTGGAGCCCCCGGGGTATCCCGACAGCCACCGACGCCTTT; CDR3aa: CAWSPRGIPTATDAF; j_gene: TRBJ1-1; d_gene: .; v_gene: TRBV30; abundance: .
CDR3nt: TGTGCCAGCAGCGTAACCGGGGCAGATACGCAGTATTTT; CDR3aa: CASSVTGADTQYF; j_gene: TRBJ2-3; d_gene: .; v_gene: TRBV5-6; abundance: .
CDR3nt: TGTGCCAGCAGCTTAGGGACAGGGGGCAACGTTTACAATGAGCAGTTCTTC; CDR3aa: CASSLGTGGNVYNEQFF; j_gene: TRBJ2-1; d_gene: TRBD1; v_gene: TRBV7-9; abundance: .
CDR3nt: TGTGCCAGCAGCTTAGGATCAGTCCAAGAGACCCAGTACTTC; CDR3aa: CASSLGSVQETQYF; j_gene: TRBJ2-5; d_gene: .; v_gene: TRBV11-2; abundance: .
CDR3nt: TGCAGCGTCACCCCGACAGGCTCAAGCACAGATACGCAGTATTTT; CDR3aa: CSVTPTGSSTDTQYF; j_gene: TRBJ2-3; d_gene: .; v_gene: TRBV29-1; abundance: .
CDR3nt: TGTGCCAGTACCCGGACAGGGGGGAACACTGAAGCTTTCTTT; CDR3aa: CASTRTGGNTEAFF; j_gene: TRBJ1-1; d_gene: TRBD1; v_gene: TRBV19; abundance: .
CDR3nt: TGTGCCAGCAGCACGCTTTTAGCCTCTGGCGAGCAGTACTTC; CDR3aa: CASSTLLASGEQYF; j_gene: TRBJ2-7; d_gene: .; v_gene: TRBV5-4; abundance: once
CDR3nt: TGTGCCAGCAGTTTCTTGGTACAGAAAAACATTCAGTACTTC; CDR3aa: CASSFLVQKNIQYF; j_gene: TRBJ2-4; d_gene: .; v_gene: TRBV27; abundance: .
CDR3nt: TGTGCCACCAGCAGGGAAGGCGCCAGGCATGGGCAGTTCTTC; CDR3aa: CATSREGARHGQFF; j_gene: TRBJ2-1; d_gene: .; v_gene: TRBV15; abundance: .
CDR3nt: TGTGCCAGCAGCGCGGCGGGGGAGAACACTGAAGCTTTCTTT; CDR3aa: CASSAAGENTEAFF; j_gene: TRBJ1-1; d_gene: .; v_gene: TRBV9; abundance: few
CDR3nt: TGCGCCAGCAGCCAAGTTGCTTTCCTGGCGGGAGGCTACGAGCAGTACTTC; CDR3aa: CASSQVAFLAGGYEQYF; j_gene: TRBJ2-7; d_gene: TRBD2; v_gene: TRBV4-1; abundance: .
CDR3nt: TGTGCCAGCAGCTTAGGCCTTGGGACAGGGCCCAACGAGCAGTACTTC; CDR3aa: CASSLGLGTGPNEQYF; j_gene: TRBJ2-7; d_gene: TRBD1; v_gene: TRBV13; abundance: .
CDR3nt: TGTGCCAGCAGCTTATTTGCCTCTCAGATAATAGAGCAGTACTTC; CDR3aa: CASSLFASQIIEQYF; j_gene: TRBJ2-7; d_gene: .; v_gene: TRBV7-2; abundance: .
CDR3nt: TGTGCCAGCAGTATGGTCCGCTACAATGAGCAGTTCTTC; CDR3aa: CASSMVRYNEQFF; j_gene: TRBJ2-1; d_gene: .; v_gene: TRBV27; abundance: .
CDR3nt: TGTGCCAGCAGCGTAGAAAACCTGAACACTGAAGCTTTCTTT; CDR3aa: CASSVENLNTEAFF; j_gene: TRBJ1-1; d_gene: .; v_gene: TRBV7-2; abundance: once
CDR3nt: TGTGCCAGCACCCCAGGGGGTGGTTATACGCAGTATTTT; CDR3aa: CASTPGGGYTQYF; j_gene: TRBJ2-3; d_gene: TRBD1; v_gene: TRBV6-6; abundance: few
CDR3nt: TGTGCCAGCAGTTCCGGACTAGCGGGAGGTGGAGAGACCCAGTACTTC; CDR3aa: CASSSGLAGGGETQYF; j_gene: TRBJ2-5; d_gene: TRBD2; v_gene: TRBV6-6; abundance: .
CDR3nt: TGTGCCAGCAGTCCCTACAGGGTGGTGGACACTGAAGCTTTCTTT; CDR3aa: CASSPYRVVDTEAFF; j_gene: TRBJ1-1; d_gene: .; v_gene: TRBV6-6; abundance: .
CDR3nt: TGTGCCAGCAGCCAGGGTGCGCAGGGGAACTACGAGCAGTACTTC; CDR3aa: CASSQGAQGNYEQYF; j_gene: TRBJ2-7; d_gene: .; v_gene: TRBV4-2; abundance: .
CDR3nt: TGTGCCAGCAGTTGGGACAGCACCTACGAGCAGTACTTC; CDR3aa: CASSWDSTYEQYF; j_gene: TRBJ2-7; d_gene: TRBD1; v_gene: TRBV2; abundance: few
CDR3nt: TGTGCCAGCAAACGGGGACCCTCCTACGAGCAGTACTTC; CDR3aa: CASKRGPSYEQYF; j_gene: TRBJ2-7; d_gene: .; v_gene: TRBV2; abundance: .
CDR3nt: TGTGCCAGCAGTCCACTAGCGGGGCCGCCAGATACGCAGTATTTT; CDR3aa: CASSPLAGPPDTQYF; j_gene: TRBJ2-3; d_gene: TRBD2; v_gene: TRBV27; abundance: .
CDR3nt: TGTGCCACCAGCAGAGTCGACCAAGGAAACATTCAGTACTTC; CDR3aa: CATSRVDQGNIQYF; j_gene: TRBJ2-4; d_gene: .; v_gene: TRBV15; abundance: .
CDR3nt: TGTGCCAGCAGTGAAACTGGGGCAGGCTATGGCTACACCTTC; CDR3aa: CASSETGAGYGYTF; j_gene: TRBJ1-2; d_gene: .; v_gene: TRBV2; abundance: .
CDR3nt: TGTGCCAGCTCACTCGGGACTAGCGGTACATACACCGGGGAGCTGTTTTTT; CDR3aa: CASSLGTSGTYTGELFF; j_gene: TRBJ2-2; d_gene: TRBD2; v_gene: TRBV18; abundance: .
CDR3nt: TGTGCCAGCAGCTTAAGATTTGGGGACACAGATACGCAGTATTTT; CDR3aa: CASSLRFGDTDTQYF; j_gene: TRBJ2-3; d_gene: .; v_gene: TRBV7-3; abundance: .